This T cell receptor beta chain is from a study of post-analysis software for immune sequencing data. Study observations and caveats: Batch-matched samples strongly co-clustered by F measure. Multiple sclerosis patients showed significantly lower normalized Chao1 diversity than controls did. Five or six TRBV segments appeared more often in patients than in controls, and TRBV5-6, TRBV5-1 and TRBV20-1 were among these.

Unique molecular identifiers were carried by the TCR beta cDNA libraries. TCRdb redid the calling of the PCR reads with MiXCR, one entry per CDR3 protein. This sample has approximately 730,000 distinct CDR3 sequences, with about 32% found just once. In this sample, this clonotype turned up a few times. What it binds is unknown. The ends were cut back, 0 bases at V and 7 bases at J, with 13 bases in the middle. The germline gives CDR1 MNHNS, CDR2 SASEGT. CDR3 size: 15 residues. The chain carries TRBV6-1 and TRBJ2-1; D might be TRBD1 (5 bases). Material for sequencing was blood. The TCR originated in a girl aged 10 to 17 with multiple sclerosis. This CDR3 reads CASSEASWGWNEQFF. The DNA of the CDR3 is TGTGCCAGCAGTGAAGCATCATGGGGCTGGAATGAGCAGTTCTTC.